This entry lists 27 T cell receptor beta chains sequenced from one sample in a study of Graves' ophthalmopathy and Graves' hyperthyroidism. RNA served as the template for amplifying TCR beta CDR3 regions. Second-round multiplex PCR came after a first-round RT-PCR that employed HTBI primers. TCRdb used MiXCR to reprocess the multiplex PCR reads, holding one entry per CDR3 protein. Of 200,000 to 300,000 distinct CDR3 sequences detected, around 50% appear once; the ten largest clones hold about 45%. Sample: peripheral blood. The receptors were gathered from an adult man with Graves' ophthalmopathy.

This clonotype was seen repeatedly, ten times or more. V gene TRBV29-1 combines with J gene TRBJ1-2, with TRBD1 identical over 11 bases. Germline lookup yields CDR1 SQVTM and CDR2 ANQGSEA. CDR3 length equals 15 residues. The junction had 10 bases not matched to a gene; V was cut back by 3 bases and J by 7 bases. The CDR3 DNA reads TGCAGCGTTGATTACGGGACAGGGGGACATAGTGGCTACACCTTC. This encodes CSVDYGTGGHSGYTF.

Comment on this clonotype: The junction and the germline gene differ at one end; a read error may be behind it. This chain links TRBV10-3 with TRBJ1-3; D not certain. CDR1 and CDR2 (germline): ENHRY, SYGVKD. The CDR3 totals 15 residues. CDR3 DNA: TGTGCCAGCAGTTACCCCGACAACTCTGGAAACACCATATATTTT. Translated: CASSYPDNSGNTIYF.

This clonotype showed up many times. This rearrangement joins TRBV5-1 to TRBJ1-4; 7 positions match TRBD1. V lost 4 bases to trimming and J lost 6 bases; unmatched junction nucleotides: 3. Germline V gene lookup returns CDR1 SGHRS and CDR2 YFSETQ. The CDR3 is 13 amino acids. The CDR3 loop is CASSLGTDEKLFF. CDR3 DNA: TGCGCCAGCAGCCTAGGGACAGATGAAAAACTGTTTTTT.

The genes are TRBV25-1 and TRBJ1-5; no firm D call. There are 13 residues in the CDR3. The germline V gene has CDR1 MGHDK and CDR2 SYGVNS. Trimming shortened V by 6 bases and J by 1 base, and 7 bases separated the two germline ends. The CDR3 loop reads CASRVTSNQPQHF. Here the CDR3 DNA reads TGTGCCAGCAGGGTGACGAGCAATCAGCCCCAGCATTTT.

The chain employs TRBV20-1 and TRBJ2-7, with 13 bases that match TRBD2. The CDR3 covers 14 residues. The germline gives CDR1 DFQATT, CDR2 SNEGSKA (reference sequence). Losses at the gene ends were 3 bases for V and 5 bases for J; bases not matched to a gene: 4. CDR3 loop: CSARGTSGIDEQYF. In nucleotides, the CDR3 is TGCAGTGCTAGGGGGACTAGCGGGATCGACGAGCAGTACTTC.

The V and J genes are TRBV9 and TRBJ1-6; TRBD1 is a possible D gene (6 bases). This CDR3 region has 15 residues. Germline assignment: CDR1 SGDLS and CDR2 YYNGEE. Between the trimmed V and J ends, which lost 6 bases and 4 bases, there was a span of 14 bases. In DNA, the CDR3 is TGTGCCAGCACAAGGGACACCCTGTATAATTCACCCCTCCACTTT. This encodes CASTRDTLYNSPLHF.

This chain joins TRBV7-9 and TRBJ2-7; D perhaps matches TRBD1 (6 bases). The CDR3 loop spans 15 amino acids. Trimming left V 4 bases short and J 3 bases short, with 16 bases between. Per germline, CDR1 SEHNR and CDR2 FQNEAQ (reference sequence). The CDR3 DNA is TGTGCCAGCAGCTCTGAGTCCCAGGGGTTCTACGAGCAGTACTTC. This codes for CASSSESQGFYEQYF.

Details on this clonotype: A much more abundant neighbour one base away suggests this may be a read error. The chain links TRBV24-1 to TRBJ2-5; 7 bases match TRBD1. This CDR3 has 15 residues. Trimming cost V 11 bases and J 5 bases; bases outside gene matches: 16. Germline loops: CDR1 KGHDR, CDR2 SFDVKD. The CDR3 loop reads CASTVAGGTGETQYF. In nucleotides, the CDR3 is TGTGCCAGCACGGTAGCAGGGGGTACCGGGGAGACCCAGTACTTC.

DNA for the CDR3: TGTGCCAGCAGCCACGGACCTCAAGAGACCCAGTACTTC. This encodes CASSHGPQETQYF. The chain links TRBV7-9 to TRBJ2-5; no reliable D call. This CDR3 spans 13 amino acids. Looked up from germline, CDR1 is SEHNR and CDR2 is FQNEAQ (reference sequence). V was shortened by 5 bases and J by 2 bases, with 9 bases between the two germline ends.

This clonotype has just a few counts. The chain joins TRBV2 to TRBJ2-5; maybe TRBD1 (8 bases). The CDR3 runs 15 residues. V lost 5 bases and J lost 4, with 17 bases in between. Germline V gives CDR1 SNHLY, CDR2 FYNNEI. CDR3 residues: CASSRQGSSGETQYF. The CDR3 region has the DNA TGTGCCAGCAGTCGACAGGGGTCTAGCGGAGAGACCCAGTACTTC.

This clonotype was found many times. V gene TRBV7-8 combines with J gene TRBJ1-2; 7 positions agree with TRBD1. The ends lost 3 bases at V and 4 bases at J; junction bases unmatched: 8. The CDR3 runs 15 residues. Per germline, CDR1 SGHVS and CDR2 FQNEAQ. CDR3 in amino acids: CASSFSRGRSYGYTF. The CDR3 DNA is TGTGCCAGCAGCTTTAGTAGGGGGCGTAGCTATGGCTACACCTTC. The variable domain in full, with the rest retrieved from reference TRBV7-8 and TRBJ1-2, is GAGVSQSPRYKVAKRGQDVALRCDPISGHVSLFWYQQALGQGPEFLTYFQNEAQLDKSGLPSDRFFAERPEGSVSTLKIQRTQQEDSAVYLCASSFSRGRSYGYTFGSGTRLTVV.

This clonotype was observed a few times. The genes are TRBV6-5 and TRBJ1-4, with D possibly matching TRBD1 (6 bases). Deletions cut 0 bases from V and 4 bases from J, with 9 bases between. This CDR3 spans 15 amino acids. The germline V gene encodes CDR1 MNHEY and CDR2 SVGAGI. The CDR3 region is CASSYSVRGNEKLFF. In DNA, the CDR3 is TGTGCCAGCAGTTACTCTGTCAGGGGTAATGAAAAACTGTTTTTT.

Remarks on this clonotype: It may be a read error: a sequence one base away is much more abundant. The chain uses TRBV24-1 and TRBJ1-1, with TRBD1 as a possible D gene (5 bases). Per the germline V gene, CDR1 is KGHDR and CDR2 is SFDVKD. V was clipped by 1 base and J by 3 bases, with 17 bases between them. This CDR3 comprises 17 residues. CDR3 DNA sequence: TGTGCCACCAGTGATTTTCAGGGCTTGGGTGGTGACACTGAAGCTTTCTTT. It encodes CATSDFQGLGGDTEAFF.

This clonotype was picked up one time. V gene TRBV25-1 combines with J gene TRBJ2-7; D is uncertain. The CDR3 runs to 11 residues. Trimming stripped 1 base from V and 11 bases from J, with 9 bases between. The V gene's germline CDR1 is MGHDK and CDR2 SYGVNS. The CDR3 DNA reads TGTGCCAGCAGTGAATCTCACGTAGAGTACTTC. This encodes CASSESHVEYF.

This clonotype turned up a few times. The V call is TRBV7-2, the J call TRBJ1-6; D not resolved. The CDR3 is made up of 16 amino acids. Germline V gene lookup returns CDR1 SGHTA and CDR2 FQGNSA. V dropped 5 bases and J dropped 6 bases, with 17 bases sitting between them. The CDR3 nucleotides are TGTGCCAGCAGCCCTAGATCATCGTCACCTAATTCACCCCTCCACTTT. This codes for CASSPRSSSPNSPLHF.

The rearrangement joins TRBV5-4 to TRBJ2-5; D is unresolved. Germline loops: CDR1 SGHNT, CDR2 YYREEE (reference sequence). The CDR3 has 12 residues. Trimming left V 0 bases short and J 5 bases short, with 5 bases between. The CDR3 loop reads CASSLGPETQYF. The CDR3 DNA reads as TGTGCCAGCAGCTTGGGACCGGAGACCCAGTACTTC.

In this sample, this clonotype turned up a few times. The rearrangement links TRBV6-6 to TRBJ1-2, with D unresolved. CDR3 length equals 17 residues. V was pared by 2 bases and J by 3 bases, with 19 bases between. CDR1 is MNHNY, CDR2 SVGAGI, per germline (reference sequence). CDR3 region: CASSYASAGRLHYGYTF. CDR3 DNA: TGTGCCAGCAGTTACGCTTCGGCGGGTAGATTGCACTATGGCTACACCTTC.

Only a few counts were recorded for this clonotype. The chain recombines TRBV10-3 with TRBJ2-5; TRBD2 might be the D (6 bases). The V gene lost 4 bases and the J gene lost 3 bases, with 12 bases spanning the gap. Germline V CDR1 and CDR2: ENHRY, SYGVKD. The CDR3 spans 14 residues. The CDR3 coding sequence is TGTGCCATCAGTGGAACTAGCTGGGAAGAGACCCAGTACTTC. Protein: CAISGTSWEETQYF.

This clonotype appeared once. The chain joins TRBV9 to TRBJ2-2; a possible D gene is TRBD2 (5 bases). The ends were cut back, 2 bases at V and 5 bases at J, with 19 bases in the middle. Germline V gene sequence: CDR1 SGDLS, CDR2 YYNGEE. This CDR3 spans 17 amino acids. This chain's CDR3 is CASSVGPLRGETGELFF. The CDR3, as DNA: TGTGCCAGCAGCGTCGGCCCTTTACGGGGAGAGACCGGGGAGCTGTTTTTT.

V is TRBV2 and J is TRBJ2-5; D may be TRBD1 (5 bases). The end of the DNA aligns better with TRBJ2-7, so the J call may be wrong. The CDR3 totals 15 residues. From germline, CDR1 is SNHLY and CDR2 FYNNEI. The CDR3 spells CASSDPGQGIYEQYF. CDR3 in DNA: TGTGCCAGCAGTGATCCTGGTCAGGGCATATACGAGCAGTACTTC.

This clonotype was seen a few times. This chain connects TRBV6-5 to TRBJ1-5; D gene ambiguous. This CDR3 comprises 15 residues. The V and J ends lost 6 bases and 5 bases respectively, with 17 bases between them. Germline V gene sequence: CDR1 MNHEY, CDR2 SVGAGI. The CDR3 nucleotides are TGTGCCAGCAGGCCAACCGAGGGCTCGTATCAGCCCCAGCATTTT. Translating it yields CASRPTEGSYQPQHF.

This clonotype was seen many times. The V gene is TRBV9, the J gene TRBJ1-2; 8 bases line up with TRBD1. Germline CDR1 reads SGDLS; CDR2 reads YYNGEE. This CDR3 comprises 14 residues. V trimming: 3 bases; J trimming: 3 bases; junction bases outside the gene matches: 4. CDR3 region: CASSAGQGDYGYTF. For the CDR3, the DNA is TGTGCCAGCAGCGCCGGACAGGGAGACTATGGCTACACCTTC.

The chain recombines TRBV20-1 with TRBJ1-1; 7 nucleotides match TRBD1. Germline V gene data show CDR1 as DFQATT and CDR2 as SNEGSKA (reference sequence). CDR3 length: 13 amino acids. With 6 bases clipped from V and 4 bases from J, the junction kept 8 bases outside the gene matches. The CDR3 region has the DNA TGCAGTGCCGCCTGGACAGGACTCACTGAAGCTTTCTTT. Its translation is CSAAWTGLTEAFF.

The chain couples TRBV7-8 to TRBJ1-4, with D possibly TRBD1 on 6 matching bases. In germline, CDR1 is SGHVS, CDR2 FQNEAQ. The CDR3 runs to 14 residues. V lost 7 bases and J 4 bases, leaving 13 bases between the germline ends. The CDR3 region is CASTRGAGNEKLFF. The CDR3 nucleotides are TGTGCCAGCACGCGGGGGGCGGGTAATGAAAAACTGTTTTTT.

The sample holds a few counts of this clonotype. The V gene is TRBV15, the J gene TRBJ2-5; 8 nucleotides agree with TRBD2. The germline gives CDR1 LNHNV, CDR2 YYDKDF (reference sequence). There are 16 residues in the CDR3. Germline trimming cut 2 bases from V and 5 bases from J; bases unmatched to any gene: 10. The CDR3 is CATSRFRAGVVETQYF. The CDR3 bases are TGTGCCACCAGCAGATTCCGAGCGGGGGTGGTGGAGACCCAGTACTTC.

This clonotype turned up a few times. V gene TRBV7-9 combines with J gene TRBJ2-2; D may be TRBD2 (6 bases). Germline V gives CDR1 SEHNR, CDR2 FQNEAQ (reference sequence). This CDR3 comprises 12 residues. Trimming left V 4 bases short and J 6 bases short, with 6 bases between. The CDR3 loop is CASSSGAGELFF. CDR3 DNA: TGTGCCAGCAGCTCGGGGGCCGGGGAGCTGTTTTTT.

This clonotype was counted many times. The J gene is TRBJ1-2, the V gene TRBV29-1, with unresolved D. Deletions cut 6 bases from V and 2 bases from J, with 16 bases between. The germline gives CDR1 SQVTM, CDR2 ANQGSEA. This CDR3 has 14 amino acids. The CDR3, as DNA: TGCAGCGTCCAACCTGATATAGGAAACTATGGCTACACCTTC. Translating gives CSVQPDIGNYGYTF.